These T cell receptor beta chains were read from a single sample in a study of TIL therapy for anti-PD-1-resistant metastatic lung cancer. Profiling relied on immunoSEQ multiplex PCR, and the TCRdb table lists in-frame clones only, not all of them. The data show just under 60,000 clones, roughly 69% seen once. Sequenced material: blood, taken at baseline. The receptors were sampled from a person aged 30 to 80 with non-small cell lung cancer. Both conserved end residues are part of each CDR3. D genes are given only for firm matches. Only some rows state a clone size, as once, few, many or a class for expanded clones.

V	size	D	J	CDR3	DNA
TRBV27	NA	TRBD1	TRBJ1-4	CASSWRGREEKLFF	TGTGCCAGCAGTTGGAGGGGGCGAGAGGAAAAACTGTTTTTT
TRBV7-9	once	TRBD2	TRBJ2-3	CANSRGLAGIDTDTQYF	TGTGCCAATTCGCGGGGACTAGCGGGAATAGACACAGATACGCAGTATTTT
TRBV19	NA	NA	TRBJ2-1	CASSMGPLEHNEQFF	TGTGCCAGTAGTATGGGACCGCTGGAGCATAATGAGCAGTTCTTC
TRBV10-1	NA	TRBD2	TRBJ2-5	CASSESQLAVGGTQYF	TGCGCCAGCAGTGAGTCCCAACTAGCGGTCGGGGGGACCCAGTACTTC
TRBV11-2	NA	NA	TRBJ2-2	CASSSTSWAGELFF	TGTGCCAGCAGCTCAACTAGCTGGGCCGGGGAGCTGTTTTTT
TRBV10-3	few	NA	TRBJ1-1	CAINPDLNTEAFF	TGTGCCATCAATCCCGATTTGAACACTGAAGCTTTCTTT
TRBV28	few	NA	TRBJ1-2	CASSFRKGRESGYTF	TGTGCCAGCAGTTTTCGGAAGGGGCGGGAATCGGGCTACACCTTC
TRBV5-1	NA	TRBD1	TRBJ1-1	CASSRDRGNTEAFF	TGCGCCAGCAGCCGAGACAGGGGGAACACTGAAGCTTTCTTT
TRBV5-4	few	NA	TRBJ1-1	CASSPWAGTEAFF	TGTGCCAGCAGCCCGTGGGCGGGCACTGAAGCTTTCTTT
TRBV2	NA	NA	TRBJ1-5	CASSVIPYQPQHF	TGTGCCAGCAGTGTCATCCCATACCAGCCCCAGCATTTT
TRBV19	NA	TRBD1	TRBJ1-2	CASTNRGRDNGYTF	TGTGCCAGTACTAACAGGGGGCGCGATAATGGCTACACCTTC
TRBV19	few	NA	TRBJ2-7	CASSTTHFSYEQYF	TGTGCCAGTAGTACAACCCACTTCTCCTACGAGCAGTACTTC
TRBV19	NA	NA	TRBJ1-5	CASSMFLRVSNQPQHF	TGTGCCAGTAGTATGTTCCTTCGGGTTAGCAATCAGCCCCAGCATTTT
TRBV2	NA	NA	TRBJ2-6	CASSDMAGSSGANVLTF	TGTGCCAGCAGTGATATGGCCGGGAGTTCTGGGGCCAACGTCCTGACTTTC
TRBV2	NA	NA	TRBJ2-7	CASRARTGTYEQYF	TGTGCCAGCCGAGCCCGAACAGGCACCTACGAGCAGTACTTC
TRBV25-1	NA	NA	TRBJ2-5	CASSGGQGETQYF	TGTGCCAGCAGTGGTGGTCAGGGGGAGACCCAGTACTTC
TRBV5-1	few	NA	TRBJ1-1	CASSLEAGYTEAFF	TGCGCCAGCAGCTTGGAGGCAGGGTATACTGAAGCTTTCTTT
TRBV30	once	TRBD1	TRBJ1-6	CAWGTGGNSPLHF	TGTGCCTGGGGGACAGGCGGGAATTCACCCCTCCACTTT
TRBV11-3	NA	TRBD2	TRBJ2-1	CASRASGYNEQFF	TGTGCCAGCAGAGCTAGCGGCTACAATGAGCAGTTCTTC
TRBV6-5	NA	NA	TRBJ2-2	CASRLPSANTGELFF	TGTGCCAGCAGGCTTCCTAGCGCCAACACCGGGGAGCTGTTTTTT
TRBV6-5	NA	NA	TRBJ1-3	CASSPSGGPGNTIYF	TGTGCCAGCAGCCCCTCTGGAGGTCCTGGAAACACCATATATTTT
TRBV15	once	TRBD2	TRBJ2-7	CATSRGTSPSYEQYF	TGTGCCACCAGCAGAGGGACTAGCCCTTCCTACGAGCAGTACTTC
TRBV7-8	NA	NA	TRBJ1-1	CASRESAGGAEAFF	TGTGCCAGCAGGGAATCCGCAGGTGGGGCTGAAGCTTTCTTT
TRBV5-1	NA	NA	TRBJ2-5	CASSIQNQETQYF	TGCGCCAGCAGTATACAGAACCAAGAGACCCAGTACTTC
TRBV9	NA	NA	TRBJ1-1	CASTTLGAGGTEAFF	TGTGCCAGCACCACCTTAGGGGCCGGGGGTACTGAAGCTTTCTTT
TRBV18	NA	NA	TRBJ2-5	CASSPRGGGGSGETQYF	TGTGCCAGCTCACCTCGTGGTGGAGGGGGAAGCGGAGAGACCCAGTACTTC
TRBV11-2	NA	TRBD1	TRBJ1-2	CASSRLTGTLYTF	TGTGCCAGCAGCCGTCTGACAGGGACCCTCTACACCTTC
TRBV4-1	NA	NA	TRBJ2-1	CASSPKFLEAEQFF	TGCGCCAGCAGCCCCAAGTTTTTAGAGGCGGAGCAGTTCTTC
TRBV11-3	NA	NA	TRBJ2-5	CASSPGTGRKTQYF	TGTGCCAGCAGCCCAGGGACGGGGCGAAAGACCCAGTACTTC
TRBV5-1	few	NA	TRBJ2-7	CASSFNRADYEQYF	TGCGCCAGCAGCTTTAATCGAGCGGACTACGAGCAGTACTTC
TRBV5-6	NA	NA	TRBJ1-4	CASSPGAGEKLFF	TGTGCCAGCAGCCCAGGGGCCGGGGAAAAACTGTTTTTT
TRBV20-1	NA	NA	TRBJ1-2	CSAPTKGYTF	TGCAGTGCTCCCACAAAGGGCTACACCTTC
TRBV6-1	NA	NA	TRBJ2-5	CASSGRGGSGETQYF	TGTGCCAGCAGTGGGCGAGGTGGCTCGGGAGAGACCCAGTACTTC
TRBV2	NA	TRBD1	TRBJ2-7	CASFPGTGVHEQYF	TGTGCCAGCTTCCCCGGGACAGGGGTCCACGAGCAGTACTTC
TRBV7-6	NA	TRBD1	TRBJ1-1	CASSRWDRGNTEAFF	TGTGCCAGCAGCCGATGGGACAGGGGGAACACTGAAGCTTTCTTT
TRBV6-5	NA	TRBD2	TRBJ2-7	CASSYVGGAREQYF	TGTGCCAGCAGTTACGTGGGAGGGGCACGCGAGCAGTACTTC
TRBV2	few	NA	TRBJ1-2	CASSGGEGAGRRIGGYTF	TGTGCCAGCAGTGGAGGGGAAGGGGCAGGGCGGAGGATCGGTGGCTACACCTTC
TRBV5-6	few	NA	TRBJ1-1	CASRPQGVTEAFF	TGTGCCAGCAGGCCCCAGGGTGTGACTGAAGCTTTCTTT
TRBV7-3	NA	NA	TRBJ1-2	CASSSTGRLYGYTF	TGTGCCAGCAGCTCGACTGGACGTCTCTATGGCTACACCTTC
TRBV6-5	few	NA	TRBJ1-1	CASSSGRAAEAFF	TGTGCCAGCAGTTCCGGCAGGGCCGCTGAAGCTTTCTTT
TRBV7-9	few	NA	TRBJ1-2	CASSLEQGKSGYTF	TGTGCCAGCAGCTTAGAACAGGGAAAGAGTGGCTACACCTTC
TRBV10-1	NA	NA	TRBJ2-7	CASSEGTDSSIEQYF	TGCGCCAGCAGTGAGGGGACGGACAGTTCGATCGAGCAGTACTTC
TRBV5-1	NA	NA	TRBJ2-1	CASSAGGGGYNEQFF	TGCGCCAGCAGTGCCGGAGGTGGGGGATACAATGAGCAGTTCTTC
TRBV5-5	NA	NA	TRBJ2-2	CASSFVSGNTGELFF	TGTGCCAGCAGCTTTGTGTCCGGGAACACCGGGGAGCTGTTTTTT
TRBV4-2	once	TRBD1	TRBJ1-4	CASSPPGQINEKLFF	TGTGCCAGCAGCCCACCGGGACAGATTAATGAAAAACTGTTTTTT
TRBV6-6	NA	NA	TRBJ1-2	CASSYDAGEYAGYTF	TGTGCCAGCAGTTATGATGCAGGAGAGTATGCTGGCTACACCTTC
TRBV5-4	once	NA	TRBJ1-1	CASSSIGGHSVGTEAFF	TGTGCCAGCAGCTCGATCGGGGGACATTCCGTCGGCACTGAAGCTTTCTTT
TRBV5-1	NA	TRBD1	TRBJ2-7	CASSSGQFYEQYF	TGCGCCAGCAGCTCGGGACAGTTCTACGAGCAGTACTTC